These T cell receptor beta chains were read from a single sample in a study of T cell responses to AZD1222 COVID-19 vaccine. Profiled with immunoSEQ multiplex PCR; TCRdb holds only in-frame clones, not every one. The sample comprises some 140,000 clones, 88% of which are singletons, and 2.5% to 4% rests with the top ten. The sample was peripheral blood, taken on day 0 of AZD1222 vaccination. These receptors were obtained from an adult in good health. Both conserved end residues are part of each CDR3.

v_call: TRBV28; cdr3_aa: CASSPGGGPYEQYF
v_call: TRBV6-5; cdr3_aa: CASTRPETNNSPLHF
v_call: TRBV7-2; cdr3_aa: CAGNRGLGTEAFF
v_call: TRBV7-6; cdr3_aa: CASSLATGNYEQYF
v_call: TRBV10-2; cdr3_aa: CASSDRGQGDQPQHF
v_call: TRBV5-6; cdr3_aa: CASSFKGQRNEKLFF
v_call: TRBV7-2; cdr3_aa: CASSLGPPGRGGSDTQYF
v_call: TRBV27; cdr3_aa: CASSLLGTGNQPQHF
v_call: TRBV6-1; cdr3_aa: CASSDPAQGVEKLFF
v_call: TRBV6-1; cdr3_aa: CASSELDQPQHF
v_call: TRBV5-1; cdr3_aa: CASSPGGGEETQYF
v_call: TRBV18; cdr3_aa: CASSQGAGGYNEQFF
v_call: TRBV6-2/TRBV6-3; cdr3_aa: CASTPQARRSGGGYTF
v_call: TRBV7-9; cdr3_aa: CASSLDSPAGYTF
v_call: TRBV7-8; cdr3_aa: CASSNSGRGSLGSYEQYF
v_call: TRBV7-8; cdr3_aa: CASSPRGGSSNQPQHF
v_call: TRBV6-5; cdr3_aa: CATRREVKTEAFF
v_call: TRBV4-1; cdr3_aa: CASSTRQGLDEKLFF